This T cell receptor beta chain was captured by sequencing in a study of blood T cell repertoires in COVID-19. At the level of the study: Acute and convalescent COVID-19 specimens originated in the United States, Italy and Spain.

V lost 3 bases to trimming and J lost 5 bases; unmatched junction nucleotides: 4. CDR1 is SGDLS, CDR2 YYNGEE, per germline. The CDR3 runs to 14 residues. This clone is medium-sized in the sample. Measured with immunoSEQ multiplex PCR; TCRdb has only the in-frame clones, and not every one. The sample has 70,000 to 90,000 clones; roughly three quarters are singletons. The material sequenced was peripheral blood. The chain joins TRBV9 to TRBJ2-2; 7 bases are shared with TRBD1. This TCR came from a human donor in a cohort sampled during active COVID-19. CDR3 nucleotide sequence: TGTGCCAGCAGCGAGCCAGGGGGAACCGGGGAGCTGTTTTTT. This encodes CASSEPGGTGELFF. The full variable domain, in which reference TRBV9 and TRBJ2-2 provide the parts outside the CDR3, is DSGVTQTPKHLITATGQRVTLRCSPRSGDLSVYWYQQSLDQGLQFLIQYYNGEERAKGNILERFSAQQFPDLHSELNLSSLELGDSALYFCASSEPGGTGELFFGEGSRLTVL.